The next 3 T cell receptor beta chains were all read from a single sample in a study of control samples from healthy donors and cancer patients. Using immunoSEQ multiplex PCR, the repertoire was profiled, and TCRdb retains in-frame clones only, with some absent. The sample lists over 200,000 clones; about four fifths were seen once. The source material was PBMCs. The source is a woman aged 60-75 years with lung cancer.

CDR3 in DNA: TGTGCCAGCAGCTCGCTTAGGACTGGGGCCAACGTCCTGACTTTC. Translated: CASSSLRTGANVLTF. The rearrangement uses TRBV7-9 and TRBJ2-6; D not certain. V was shortened by 4 bases and J by 2 bases, with 9 bases between the two germline ends. Looked up from germline, CDR1 is SEHNR and CDR2 is FQNEAQ (reference sequence). The CDR3 runs 15 residues.

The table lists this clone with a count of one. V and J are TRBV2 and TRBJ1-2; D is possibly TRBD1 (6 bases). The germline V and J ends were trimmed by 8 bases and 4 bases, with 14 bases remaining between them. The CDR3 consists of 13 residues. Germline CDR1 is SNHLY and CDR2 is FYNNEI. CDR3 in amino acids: CASSTGGFYGYTF. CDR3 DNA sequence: TGTGCCAGCTCGACAGGAGGATTCTATGGCTACACCTTC.

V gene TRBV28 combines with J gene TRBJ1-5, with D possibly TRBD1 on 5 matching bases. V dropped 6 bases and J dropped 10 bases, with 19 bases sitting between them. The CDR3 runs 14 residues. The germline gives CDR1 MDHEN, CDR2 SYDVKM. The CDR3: CASSRAGPTVPQHF. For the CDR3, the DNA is TGTGCCAGCAGCCGGGCGGGGCCCACCGTCCCCCAGCATTTT.